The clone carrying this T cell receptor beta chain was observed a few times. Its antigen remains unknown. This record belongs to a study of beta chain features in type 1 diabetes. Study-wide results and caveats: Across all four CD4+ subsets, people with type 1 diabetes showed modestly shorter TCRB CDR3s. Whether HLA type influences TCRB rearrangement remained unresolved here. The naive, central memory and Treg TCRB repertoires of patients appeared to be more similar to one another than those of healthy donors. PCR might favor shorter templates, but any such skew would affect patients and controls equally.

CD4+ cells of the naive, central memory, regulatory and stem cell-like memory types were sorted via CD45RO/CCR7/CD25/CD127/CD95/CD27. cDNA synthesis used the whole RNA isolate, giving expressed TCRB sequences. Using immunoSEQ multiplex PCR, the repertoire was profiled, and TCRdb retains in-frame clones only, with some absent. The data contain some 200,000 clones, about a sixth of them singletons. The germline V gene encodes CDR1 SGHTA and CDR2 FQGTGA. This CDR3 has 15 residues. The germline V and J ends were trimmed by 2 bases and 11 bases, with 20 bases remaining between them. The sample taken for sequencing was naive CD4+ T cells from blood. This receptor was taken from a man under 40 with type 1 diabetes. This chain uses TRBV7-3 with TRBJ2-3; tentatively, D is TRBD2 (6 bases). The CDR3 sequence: CASSLVAGTGEGQYF. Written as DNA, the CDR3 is TGTGCCAGCAGCTTAGTGGCGGGAACGGGAGAGGGGCAGTATTTT.